This TCR beta chain was profiled in a study of identical twins. Using its own MiXCR run on the 5' RACE reads, TCRdb lists one record per CDR3 protein. This sample has about 260,000 distinct CDR3 sequences, with approximately 7% found just once. General observations from the study: Out-of-frame alpha sequences shared between twins exhibited an excess of low generation probability. Donors were not followed over many years; analysis was cross-sectional.

This clonotype was detected many times. Its antigen is not known. The same sample was also used in a study of yellow fever vaccine responses in identical twins.

The TCR was taken from a woman younger than 35 in good health. The sequenced material came from memory (CD45RO+) T cells sorted from blood.

Here the CDR3 reads CATSELGTGLYEQYV. DNA of the CDR3: TGTGCCACCAGTGAGCTCGGGACAGGGCTCTACGAGCAGTACGTC. The rearrangement links TRBV24-1 to TRBJ2-7; 9 bases agree with TRBD1. The V segment lost 4 bases and the J segment 3 bases; nucleotides outside the gene matches: 6. CDR1 KGHDR and CDR2 SFDVKD come from the germline V gene. The CDR3 consists of 15 residues.